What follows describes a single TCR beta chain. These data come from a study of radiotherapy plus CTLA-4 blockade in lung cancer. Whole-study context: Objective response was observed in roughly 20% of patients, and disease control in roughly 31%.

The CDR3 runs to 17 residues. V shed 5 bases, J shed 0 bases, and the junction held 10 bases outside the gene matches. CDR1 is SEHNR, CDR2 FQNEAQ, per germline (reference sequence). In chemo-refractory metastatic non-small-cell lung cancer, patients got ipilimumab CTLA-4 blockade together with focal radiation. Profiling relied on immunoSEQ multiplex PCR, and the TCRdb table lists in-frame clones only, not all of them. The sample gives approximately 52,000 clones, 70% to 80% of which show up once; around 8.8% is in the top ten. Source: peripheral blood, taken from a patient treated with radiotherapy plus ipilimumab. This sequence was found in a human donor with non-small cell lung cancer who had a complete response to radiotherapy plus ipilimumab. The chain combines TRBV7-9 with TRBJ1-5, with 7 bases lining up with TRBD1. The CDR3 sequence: CASSADTGAYSNQPQHF. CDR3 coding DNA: TGTGCCAGCAGCGCGGACACAGGGGCATATAGCAATCAGCCCCAGCATTTT.